This T cell receptor (beta chain) was identified in a study of T cell repertoires in cytomegalovirus infection. TCRdb used MiXCR to reprocess the reads, holding one entry per CDR3 protein. The repertoire holds approximately 500,000 distinct CDR3 sequences, with 26% as singletons. The CDR3 consists of 15 residues. With 5 bases clipped from V and 2 bases from J, the junction kept 8 bases outside the gene matches. CDR1 is MNHEY and CDR2 is SVGEGT in the germline V gene. This TCR was sampled from a human donor in good health (CMV status not recorded). Some clones in this sample may be carry-over from other donors' samples. Specimen: PBMCs. V and J are TRBV6-2 or TRBV6-3 and TRBJ2-7; the match to TRBD2 covers 8 bases. CDR3 region: CASSRGTSGTYEQYV. The CDR3 coding sequence is TGTGCCAGCAGTAGGGGAACTAGCGGTACCTACGAGCAGTACGTC.